Listed below are T cell receptor beta chains from one sample, sequenced in a study of immune heterogeneity within non-small cell lung tumors. TCRdb ran MiXCR on the multiplex PCR reads and lists one entry per CDR3 protein. The sample yields around 4,200 distinct CDR3 sequences, approximately 25% seen once. Sequencing was carried out using lung tumor tissue. Source of these receptors: a man in his fifties with non-small cell lung cancer. Each CDR3 is given with its conserved first and last residue. Each record gives: J gene, D gene, clone size, CDR3 length, V gene, CDR3 protein, CDR3 DNA. A D gene is named only where the DNA matches it firmly. Where a row states a size, it is once, few, many or the class of an expanded clone; other rows omit it.

j_gene: TRBJ2-2
d_gene: .
abundance: .
len: 15
v_gene: TRBV9
CDR3aa: CASSVGASSTGVLFF
CDR3nt: TGTGCCAGTAGCGTAGGGGCTTCGTCCACCGGGGTGCTGTTTTTT

j_gene: TRBJ2-5
d_gene: .
abundance: medium-sized
len: 12
v_gene: TRBV20-1
CDR3aa: CSALAFQETQYF
CDR3nt: TGCAGTGCGCTAGCATTTCAAGAGACCCAGTACTTC

j_gene: TRBJ1-2
d_gene: .
abundance: medium-sized
len: 14
v_gene: TRBV2
CDR3aa: CASSEGREGYGYTF
CDR3nt: TGTGCCAGCAGTGAGGGCAGGGAAGGCTATGGCTACACCTTC

j_gene: TRBJ1-5
d_gene: .
abundance: many
len: 15
v_gene: TRBV30
CDR3aa: CAWSPAGRSNQPQHF
CDR3nt: TGTGCCTGGAGTCCCGCAGGGCGAAGCAATCAGCCCCAGCATTTT

j_gene: TRBJ2-1
d_gene: TRBD2
abundance: medium-sized
len: 13
v_gene: TRBV20-1
CDR3aa: CSARRTSIDEQFF
CDR3nt: TGCAGTGCTAGAAGGACTAGCATCGATGAGCAGTTCTTC

j_gene: TRBJ1-2
d_gene: .
abundance: medium-sized
len: 12
v_gene: TRBV20-1
CDR3aa: CSAIRTDYGYTF
CDR3nt: TGCAGTGCTATAAGGACAGACTATGGCTACACCTTC

j_gene: TRBJ2-1
d_gene: TRBD2
abundance: .
len: 18
v_gene: TRBV7-2
CDR3aa: CASSFPSLAGDLYNQQFF
CDR3nt: TGTGCCAGCAGCTTCCCCTCACTAGCGGGGGACCTTTACAATCAGCAGTTCTTC

j_gene: TRBJ1-2
d_gene: TRBD1
abundance: .
len: 18
v_gene: TRBV5-4
CDR3aa: CASSSLAWTGGYFYGYPF
CDR3nt: TGTGCCAGCAGCTCCCTAGCTTGGACAGGGGGGTACTTCTATGGCTATCCCTTC

j_gene: TRBJ2-7
d_gene: .
abundance: medium-sized
len: 15
v_gene: TRBV19
CDR3aa: CASSSLEGTSYEQYF
CDR3nt: TGTGCCAGTAGTTCCCTGGAGGGGACCTCCTACGAGCAGTACTTC

j_gene: TRBJ2-6
d_gene: .
abundance: many
len: 14
v_gene: TRBV24-1
CDR3aa: CATAEADGANVLTF
CDR3nt: TGTGCCACTGCAGAGGCTGACGGGGCCAACGTCCTGACTTTC

j_gene: TRBJ1-5
d_gene: .
abundance: .
len: 16
v_gene: TRBV19
CDR3aa: CTSSITLGLRNQPQHF
CDR3nt: TGTACCAGTAGTATAACTCTGGGACTGCGCAATCAGCCCCAGCATTTT

j_gene: TRBJ2-5
d_gene: .
abundance: medium-sized
len: 13
v_gene: TRBV20-1
CDR3aa: CSANYRVQETQYF
CDR3nt: TGCAGTGCTAACTACAGGGTCCAAGAGACCCAGTACTTC

j_gene: TRBJ2-1
d_gene: TRBD1
abundance: medium-sized
len: 13
v_gene: TRBV5-1
CDR3aa: CASSDRGYNEQFF
CDR3nt: TGCGCCAGCAGTGACAGGGGTTACAATGAGCAGTTCTTC

j_gene: TRBJ2-3
d_gene: .
abundance: large
len: 16
v_gene: TRBV28
CDR3aa: CASSRGAGLGPDTQYF
CDR3nt: TGTGCCAGCAGTAGGGGGGCCGGGTTGGGTCCAGATACGCAGTATTTT

j_gene: TRBJ2-2
d_gene: .
abundance: .
len: 19
v_gene: TRBV20-1
CDR3aa: CSSRDISGAGDANTGELFF
CDR3nt: TGTAGTTCTAGAGATATATCCGGAGCTGGGGACGCGAACACCGGGGAGCTGTTTTTT

j_gene: TRBJ1-5
d_gene: TRBD1
abundance: medium-sized
len: 14
v_gene: TRBV28
CDR3aa: CASSFRQGVQPQHF
CDR3nt: TGTGCCAGCAGTTTCCGACAGGGGGTTCAGCCCCAGCATTTT

j_gene: TRBJ1-1
d_gene: .
abundance: medium-sized
len: 15
v_gene: TRBV28
CDR3aa: CASSLLSGWNTEAFF
CDR3nt: TGTGCCAGCAGTTTATTGTCAGGATGGAACACTGAAGCTTTCTTT

j_gene: TRBJ1-1
d_gene: TRBD1
abundance: .
len: 16
v_gene: TRBV5-1
CDR3aa: CASSRTGGFMNTEAFF
CDR3nt: TGCGCCAGCAGCCGGACAGGGGGGTTCATGAACACTGAAGCTTTCTTT

j_gene: TRBJ1-1
d_gene: .
abundance: many
len: 14
v_gene: TRBV29-1
CDR3aa: CSVLTTAGNTEAFF
CDR3nt: TGCAGCGTTCTTACTACGGCTGGGAACACTGAAGCTTTCTTT

j_gene: TRBJ2-7
d_gene: TRBD1
abundance: medium-sized
len: 15
v_gene: TRBV7-9
CDR3aa: CASSSVGTGTYEQYF
CDR3nt: TGTGCCAGCAGCTCGGTTGGGACAGGAACCTACGAGCAGTACTTC

j_gene: TRBJ1-6
d_gene: TRBD1
abundance: medium-sized
len: 17
v_gene: TRBV7-8
CDR3aa: CASSFGIQGPYNSPLHF
CDR3nt: TGTGCCAGCAGCTTTGGGATACAGGGGCCCTATAATTCACCCCTCCACTTT

j_gene: TRBJ2-1
d_gene: .
abundance: .
len: 17
v_gene: TRBV3-1
CDR3aa: CASSQAALALSYNEQFF
CDR3nt: TGTGCCAGCAGCCAAGCAGCATTAGCGTTATCCTACAATGAGCAGTTCTTC

j_gene: TRBJ2-5
d_gene: .
abundance: many
len: 15
v_gene: TRBV11-2
CDR3aa: CASSPRRTIQETQYF
CDR3nt: TGTGCCAGCAGCCCAAGAAGAACGATCCAAGAGACCCAGTACTTC

j_gene: TRBJ2-6
d_gene: TRBD1
abundance: medium-sized
len: 17
v_gene: TRBV6-1
CDR3aa: CASSAGQRLGGANVLTF
CDR3nt: TGTGCCAGCAGTGCGGGACAGCGGTTAGGTGGGGCCAACGTCCTGACTTTC

j_gene: TRBJ2-2
d_gene: TRBD2
abundance: .
len: 18
v_gene: TRBV6-2/TRBV6-3
CDR3aa: CASIPALGAGGRTGELFF
CDR3nt: TGTGCCAGCATCCCGGCATTAGGAGCGGGGGGTCGGACCGGGGAGCTGTTTTTT

j_gene: TRBJ1-5
d_gene: .
abundance: .
len: 16
v_gene: TRBV28
CDR3aa: CASSGTWNGSNQPQHF
CDR3nt: TGTGCCAGCAGCGGAACATGGAACGGGAGCAATCAGCCCCAGCATTTT

j_gene: TRBJ1-1
d_gene: .
abundance: .
len: 18
v_gene: TRBV6-9
CDR3aa: CASSYKFSGGDRNTEDFF
CDR3nt: TGTGCCAGCAGTTACAAATTTAGCGGGGGCGACAGGAACACTGAAGATTTCTTT

j_gene: TRBJ2-1
d_gene: TRBD2
abundance: medium-sized
len: 17
v_gene: TRBV28
CDR3aa: CASSAPGTSGDGNEQFF
CDR3nt: TGTGCCAGCAGCGCACCCGGGACTAGCGGGGACGGCAATGAGCAGTTCTTC

j_gene: TRBJ1-2
d_gene: .
abundance: medium-sized
len: 15
v_gene: TRBV9
CDR3aa: CASSPRPGAGYGYTF
CDR3nt: TGTGCCAGCAGCCCTAGGCCGGGGGCTGGGTATGGCTACACCTTC

j_gene: TRBJ2-2
d_gene: TRBD2
abundance: medium-sized
len: 16
v_gene: TRBV7-2
CDR3aa: CASSPRGGANTGELFF
CDR3nt: TGTGCCAGCAGCCCGCGGGGGGGGGCGAACACCGGGGAGCTGTTTTTT

j_gene: TRBJ2-1
d_gene: TRBD1
abundance: medium-sized
len: 17
v_gene: TRBV5-1
CDR3aa: CASSFLDRGGLYNEQFF
CDR3nt: TGCGCCAGCAGCTTCCTGGACAGGGGAGGACTCTACAATGAGCAGTTCTTC

j_gene: TRBJ2-1
d_gene: .
abundance: many
len: 13
v_gene: TRBV7-8
CDR3aa: CASSFQQANEQFF
CDR3nt: TGTGCCAGCAGCTTCCAACAGGCTAATGAGCAGTTCTTC

j_gene: TRBJ1-1
d_gene: .
abundance: many
len: 14
v_gene: TRBV5-4
CDR3aa: CASSFGQMNTEAFF
CDR3nt: TGTGCCAGCAGCTTCGGGCAGATGAACACTGAAGCTTTCTTT

j_gene: TRBJ1-5
d_gene: .
abundance: large
len: 12
v_gene: TRBV12-3/TRBV12-4
CDR3aa: CASSSPYQPQHF
CDR3nt: TGTGCCAGCAGTTCCCCTTATCAGCCCCAGCATTTT

j_gene: TRBJ2-7
d_gene: .
abundance: few
len: 12
v_gene: TRBV29-1
CDR3aa: CSVRTGPYEQYF
CDR3nt: TGCAGCGTCCGAACAGGGCCCTACGAGCAGTACTTC

j_gene: TRBJ1-1
d_gene: .
abundance: large
len: 11
v_gene: TRBV6-5
CDR3aa: CASSYSGEAFF
CDR3nt: TGTGCCAGCAGTTACTCCGGGGAAGCTTTCTTT

j_gene: TRBJ2-7
d_gene: .
abundance: .
len: 14
v_gene: TRBV3-1
CDR3aa: CASSQSDRTYEQYF
CDR3nt: TGTGCCAGCAGCCAAAGTGACAGGACCTACGAGCAGTACTTC

j_gene: TRBJ2-5
d_gene: .
abundance: .
len: 13
v_gene: TRBV5-6
CDR3aa: CASSLDWEETQYF
CDR3nt: TGTGCCAGCAGCTTGGATTGGGAAGAGACCCAGTACTTC

j_gene: TRBJ2-5
d_gene: TRBD2
abundance: .
len: 14
v_gene: TRBV30
CDR3aa: CAWRRLAGVVTHYF
CDR3nt: TGTGCCTGGAGGAGACTAGCGGGAGTTGTGACCCATTACTTC

j_gene: TRBJ2-5
d_gene: .
abundance: many
len: 14
v_gene: TRBV5-5
CDR3aa: CASSLERNQETQYF
CDR3nt: TGTGCCAGCAGCTTGGAACGGAACCAAGAGACCCAGTACTTC

j_gene: TRBJ2-5
d_gene: TRBD2
abundance: .
len: 15
v_gene: TRBV6-1
CDR3aa: CASGGLAGVQETQYF
CDR3nt: TGTGCCAGTGGAGGACTAGCGGGTGTACAAGAGACCCAGTACTTC

j_gene: TRBJ2-6
d_gene: .
abundance: medium-sized
len: 13
v_gene: TRBV29-1
CDR3aa: CSVARLGANVLTF
CDR3nt: TGCAGCGTTGCCAGGCTTGGGGCCAACGTCCTGACTTTC

j_gene: TRBJ2-7
d_gene: TRBD2
abundance: medium-sized
len: 17
v_gene: TRBV20-1
CDR3aa: CSASAGLAGGALDEQYF
CDR3nt: TGCAGTGCTAGCGCCGGACTAGCGGGAGGGGCCTTGGACGAGCAGTACTTC

j_gene: TRBJ2-5
d_gene: TRBD2
abundance: medium-sized
len: 16
v_gene: TRBV29-1
CDR3aa: CSVEGVAGVGEETQYF
CDR3nt: TGCAGCGTTGAAGGAGTAGCGGGAGTGGGAGAAGAGACCCAGTACTTC

j_gene: TRBJ2-5
d_gene: .
abundance: many
len: 11
v_gene: TRBV5-6
CDR3aa: CASSLFETQYF
CDR3nt: TGTGCCAGCAGCTTGTTTGAGACCCAGTACTTC

j_gene: TRBJ2-4
d_gene: TRBD2
abundance: medium-sized
len: 15
v_gene: TRBV9
CDR3aa: CASSGRSGSSNIQYF
CDR3nt: TGTGCCAGCAGCGGACGTAGCGGGAGTTCAAACATTCAGTACTTC

j_gene: TRBJ2-5
d_gene: .
abundance: many
len: 12
v_gene: TRBV14
CDR3aa: CASSQVFETQYF
CDR3nt: TGTGCCAGCAGCCAAGTTTTTGAGACCCAGTACTTC

j_gene: TRBJ2-3
d_gene: TRBD2
abundance: many
len: 16
v_gene: TRBV20-1
CDR3aa: CSATGASGSLSDTQYF
CDR3nt: TGCAGTGCCACCGGGGCTAGCGGGAGTCTTTCAGATACGCAGTATTTT

j_gene: TRBJ1-5
d_gene: .
abundance: medium-sized
len: 15
v_gene: TRBV18
CDR3aa: CASSPRADSNQPQHF
CDR3nt: TGTGCCAGCTCACCAAGGGCAGATAGCAATCAGCCCCAGCATTTT

j_gene: TRBJ2-7
d_gene: .
abundance: many
len: 14
v_gene: TRBV30
CDR3aa: CAWSQTPMSYEQYF
CDR3nt: TGTGCCTGGAGTCAAACCCCGATGTCCTACGAGCAGTACTTC

j_gene: TRBJ2-7
d_gene: .
abundance: medium-sized
len: 12
v_gene: TRBV20-1
CDR3aa: CSARGDSYEQYF
CDR3nt: TGCAGTGCTAGAGGTGATTCCTACGAGCAGTACTTC

j_gene: TRBJ2-5
d_gene: .
abundance: medium-sized
len: 14
v_gene: TRBV6-1
CDR3aa: CASSPVGAPGSQYF
CDR3nt: TGTGCCAGCAGCCCGGTAGGGGCCCCCGGGTCCCAGTACTTC

j_gene: TRBJ2-1
d_gene: .
abundance: medium-sized
len: 13
v_gene: TRBV28
CDR3aa: CASSLSGLNEQFF
CDR3nt: TGTGCCAGCAGTTTATCAGGGTTGAATGAGCAGTTCTTC

j_gene: TRBJ2-3
d_gene: .
abundance: medium-sized
len: 13
v_gene: TRBV19
CDR3aa: CASSRTNTDTQYF
CDR3nt: TGTGCCAGTAGTAGAACCAACACAGATACGCAGTATTTT

j_gene: TRBJ2-7
d_gene: .
abundance: .
len: 11
v_gene: TRBV2
CDR3aa: CASIYSYEQCF
CDR3nt: TGTGCCAGCATCTACTCCTACGAGCAGTGCTTC

j_gene: TRBJ2-3
d_gene: TRBD2
abundance: many
len: 16
v_gene: TRBV7-8
CDR3aa: CASSFLPGGQSDTQYF
CDR3nt: TGTGCCAGCAGCTTTCTTCCGGGAGGACAATCAGATACGCAGTATTTT

j_gene: TRBJ2-7
d_gene: .
abundance: medium-sized
len: 15
v_gene: TRBV20-1
CDR3aa: CSARDRRSSRYEQYF
CDR3nt: TGCAGTGCTAGAGATAGACGATCCTCCAGATACGAGCAGTACTTC